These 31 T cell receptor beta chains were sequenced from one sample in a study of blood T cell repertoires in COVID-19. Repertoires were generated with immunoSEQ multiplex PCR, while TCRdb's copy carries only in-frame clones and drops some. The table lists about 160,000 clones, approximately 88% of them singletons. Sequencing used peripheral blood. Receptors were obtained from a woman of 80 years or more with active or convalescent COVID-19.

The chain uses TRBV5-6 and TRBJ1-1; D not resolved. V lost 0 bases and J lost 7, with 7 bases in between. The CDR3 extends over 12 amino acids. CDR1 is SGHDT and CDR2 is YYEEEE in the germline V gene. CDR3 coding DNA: TGTGCCAGCAGCTTGGCGACGGGTGAAGCTTTCTTT. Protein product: CASSLATGEAFF. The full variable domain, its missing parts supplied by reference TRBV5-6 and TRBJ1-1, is DAGVTQSPTHLIKTRGQQVTLRCSPKSGHDTVSWYQQALGQGPQFIFQYYEEEERQRGNFPDRFSGHQFPNYSSELNVNALLLGDSALYLCASSLATGEAFFGQGTRLTVV.

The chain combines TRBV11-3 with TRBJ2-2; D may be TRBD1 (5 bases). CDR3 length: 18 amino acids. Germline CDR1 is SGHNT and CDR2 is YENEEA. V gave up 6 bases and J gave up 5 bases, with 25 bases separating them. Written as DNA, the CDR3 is TGTGCCAGCAGTCTTACCTTCCCGGCAGGGTCAGCGACCGGGGAGCTGTTTTTT. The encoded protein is CASSLTFPAGSATGELFF.

The chain's CDR3 is CASSLSASTDTQYF. CDR3 nucleotides: TGTGCCAGCAGTTTATCGGCCAGCACAGATACGCAGTATTTT. V and J are TRBV27 and TRBJ2-3, with D hard to call. Germline V lookup: CDR1 MNHEY, CDR2 SMNVEV (reference sequence). V lost 0 bases and J 0 bases, leaving 4 bases between the germline ends. This CDR3 spans 14 amino acids.

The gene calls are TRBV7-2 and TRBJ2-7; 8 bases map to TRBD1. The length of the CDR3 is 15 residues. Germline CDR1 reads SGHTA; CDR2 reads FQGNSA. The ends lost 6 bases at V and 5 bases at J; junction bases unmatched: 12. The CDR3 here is CASSYPGTGGHEQYF. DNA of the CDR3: TGTGCCAGCAGTTACCCCGGGACAGGAGGCCACGAGCAGTACTTC.

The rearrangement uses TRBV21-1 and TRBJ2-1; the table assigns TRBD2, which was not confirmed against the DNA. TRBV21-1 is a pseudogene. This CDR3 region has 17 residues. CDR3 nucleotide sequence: TGTGCCAGCATGTCAGCGGGGGGCGAAAGCTCCTACAATGAGCAGTTCTTC. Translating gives CASMSAGGESSYNEQFF.

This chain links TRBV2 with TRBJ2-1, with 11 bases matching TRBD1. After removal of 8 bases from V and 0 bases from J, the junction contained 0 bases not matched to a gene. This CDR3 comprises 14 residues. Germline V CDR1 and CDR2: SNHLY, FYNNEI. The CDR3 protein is CASGTGGSYNEQFF. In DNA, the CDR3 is TGTGCCAGCGGGACAGGGGGCTCCTACAATGAGCAGTTCTTC.

CDR3 DNA: TGTGCCATCAGTGAGGGGACAGCTTATAATTCACCCCTCCACTTT. This gives the protein CAISEGTAYNSPLHF. The chain combines TRBV10-3 with TRBJ1-6, with TRBD1 matching over 7 bases. Germline lookup yields CDR1 ENHRY and CDR2 SYGVKD. Trimming took 2 bases from V and 4 from J; bases not matched to a gene: 2. This CDR3 is 15 amino acids long.

In DNA form, the CDR3 reads TGTGCCAGCAGCGTTGGAGATCTCGGGCAGCCCCAGCATTTT. Translated, it gives CASSVGDLGQPQHF. V is TRBV9 and J is TRBJ1-5; D not resolved. The CDR3 is made up of 14 amino acids. V was pared by 2 bases and J by 7 bases, with 13 bases between. Looked up from germline, CDR1 is SGDLS and CDR2 is YYNGEE.

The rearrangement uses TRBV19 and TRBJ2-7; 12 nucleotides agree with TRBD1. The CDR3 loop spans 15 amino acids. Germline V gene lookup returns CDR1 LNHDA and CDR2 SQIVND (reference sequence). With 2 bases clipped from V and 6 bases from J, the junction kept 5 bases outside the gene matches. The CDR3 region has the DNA TGTGCCAGTAGTATACCGGGACAGGGGGCTTCCGAGCAGTACTTC. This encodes CASSIPGQGASEQYF.

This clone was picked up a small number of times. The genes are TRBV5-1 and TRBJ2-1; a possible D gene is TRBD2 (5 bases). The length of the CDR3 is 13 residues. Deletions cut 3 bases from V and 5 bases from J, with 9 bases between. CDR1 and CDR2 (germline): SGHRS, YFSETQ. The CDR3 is CASSWTGNNEQFF. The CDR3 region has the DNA TGCGCCAGCAGCTGGACCGGGAACAATGAGCAGTTCTTC.

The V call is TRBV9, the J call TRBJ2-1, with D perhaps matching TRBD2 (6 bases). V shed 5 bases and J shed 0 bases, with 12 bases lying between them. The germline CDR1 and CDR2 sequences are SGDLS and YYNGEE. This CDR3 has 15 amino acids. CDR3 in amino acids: CASSVSGVSYNEQFF. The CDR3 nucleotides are TGTGCCAGCAGTGTCTCGGGGGTCTCCTACAATGAGCAGTTCTTC.

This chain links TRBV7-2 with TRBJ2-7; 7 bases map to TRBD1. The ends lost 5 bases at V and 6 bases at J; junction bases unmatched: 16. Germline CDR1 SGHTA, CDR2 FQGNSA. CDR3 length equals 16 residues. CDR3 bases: TGTGCCAGCAGCCCAAACCCGGGACAGAGCTTTGCCGAGCAGTACTTC. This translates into CASSPNPGQSFAEQYF.

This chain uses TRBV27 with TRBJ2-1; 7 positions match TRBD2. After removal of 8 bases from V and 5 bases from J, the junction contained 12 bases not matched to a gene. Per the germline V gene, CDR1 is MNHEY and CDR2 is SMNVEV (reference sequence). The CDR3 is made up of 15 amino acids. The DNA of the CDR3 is TGTGCCAGCCAACCCGGTGGGGGGGGACACAATGAGCAGTTCTTC. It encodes CASQPGGGGHNEQFF.

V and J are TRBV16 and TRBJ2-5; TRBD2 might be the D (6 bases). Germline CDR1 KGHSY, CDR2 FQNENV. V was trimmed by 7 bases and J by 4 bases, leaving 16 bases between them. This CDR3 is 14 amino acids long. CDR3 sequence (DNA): TGTGCCAGCAAAGGAGTCGCCGGGAGAGAGACCCAGTACTTC. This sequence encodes CASKGVAGRETQYF.

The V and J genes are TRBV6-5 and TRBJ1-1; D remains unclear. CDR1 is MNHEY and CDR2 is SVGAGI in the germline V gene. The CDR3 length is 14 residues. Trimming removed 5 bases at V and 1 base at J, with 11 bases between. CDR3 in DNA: TGTGCCAGCAGTACTTCCAGAGGGAACACTGAAGCTTTCTTT. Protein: CASSTSRGNTEAFF.

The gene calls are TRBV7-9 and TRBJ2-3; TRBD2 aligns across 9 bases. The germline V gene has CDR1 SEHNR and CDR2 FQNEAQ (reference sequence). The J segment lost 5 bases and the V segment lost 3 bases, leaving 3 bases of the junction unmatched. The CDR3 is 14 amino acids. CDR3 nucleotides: TGTGCCAGCAGCTTGCGGGGGGGCGAAGATACGCAGTATTTT. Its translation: CASSLRGGEDTQYF. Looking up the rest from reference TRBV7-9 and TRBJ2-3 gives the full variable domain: DTGVSQNPRHKITKRGQNVTFRCDPISEHNRLYWYRQTLGQGPEFLTYFQNEAQLEKSRLLSDRFSAERPKGSFSTLEIQRTEQGDSAMYLCASSLRGGEDTQYFGPGTRLTVL.

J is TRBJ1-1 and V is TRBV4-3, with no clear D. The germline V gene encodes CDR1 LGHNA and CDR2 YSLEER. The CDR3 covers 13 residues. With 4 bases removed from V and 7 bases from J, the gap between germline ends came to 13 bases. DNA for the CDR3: TGCGCCAGCAGCCTTACAAATCGCGGTGAAGCTTTCTTT. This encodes CASSLTNRGEAFF.

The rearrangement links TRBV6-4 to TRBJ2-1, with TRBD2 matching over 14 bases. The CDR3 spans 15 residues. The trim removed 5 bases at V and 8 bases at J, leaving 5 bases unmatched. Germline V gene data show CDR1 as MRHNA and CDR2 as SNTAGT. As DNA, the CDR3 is TGTGCCAGCAGTCTGACTAGCGGGGGGGTCTATGAGCAGTTCTTC. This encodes CASSLTSGGVYEQFF.

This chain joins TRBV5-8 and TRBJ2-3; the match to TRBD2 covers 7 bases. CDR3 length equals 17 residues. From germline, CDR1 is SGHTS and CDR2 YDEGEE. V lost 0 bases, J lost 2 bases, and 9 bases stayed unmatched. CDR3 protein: CASSLGRASGYTDTQYF. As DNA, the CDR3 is TGTGCCAGCAGCTTGGGAAGGGCTAGCGGCTACACAGATACGCAGTATTTT.

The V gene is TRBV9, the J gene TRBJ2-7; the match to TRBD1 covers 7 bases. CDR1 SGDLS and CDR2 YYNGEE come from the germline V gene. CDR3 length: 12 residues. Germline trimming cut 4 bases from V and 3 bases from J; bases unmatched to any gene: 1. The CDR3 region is CASSRDSYEQYF. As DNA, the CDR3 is TGTGCCAGCAGCCGGGACAGCTACGAGCAGTACTTC.

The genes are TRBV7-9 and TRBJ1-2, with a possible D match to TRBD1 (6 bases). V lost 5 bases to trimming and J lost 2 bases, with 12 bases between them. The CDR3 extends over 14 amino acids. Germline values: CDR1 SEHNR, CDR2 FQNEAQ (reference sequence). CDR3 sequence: CASSPAGQNYGYTF. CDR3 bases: TGTGCCAGCAGCCCCGCAGGACAGAACTATGGCTACACCTTC.

The CDR3 nucleotides are TGTGCCAGCAGCTTACGGGTCTCTGGAAACACCATATATTTT. It is translated as CASSLRVSGNTIYF. The chain links TRBV5-8 to TRBJ1-3; D uncertain. This CDR3 spans 14 amino acids. Deletions cut 2 bases from V and 0 bases from J, with 6 bases between. The germline gives CDR1 SGHTS, CDR2 YDEGEE. The full variable domain, rest sourced from reference TRBV5-8 and TRBJ1-3, is EAGVTQSPTHLIKTRGQQATLRCSPISGHTSVYWYQQALGLGLQFLLWYDEGEERNRGNFPPRFSGRQFPNYSSELNVNALELEDSALYLCASSLRVSGNTIYFGEGSWLTVV.

DNA of the CDR3: TGCGCCAGCAGCTCCATAGCGGCTCCCACAGATACGCAGTATTTT. This codes for CASSSIAAPTDTQYF. This chain joins TRBV4-1 and TRBJ2-3; weak D call: TRBD2 (6 bases). The CDR3 has 15 amino acids. V was trimmed by 5 bases and J by 2 bases, leaving 14 bases between them. Per germline, CDR1 MGHRA and CDR2 YSYEKL.

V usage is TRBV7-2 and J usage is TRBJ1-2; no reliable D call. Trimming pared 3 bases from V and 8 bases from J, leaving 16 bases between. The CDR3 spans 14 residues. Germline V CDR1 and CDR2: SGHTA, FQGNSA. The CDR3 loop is CASSFSAGLDGYTF. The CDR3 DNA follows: TGTGCCAGCAGCTTCTCTGCGGGTTTGGACGGCTACACCTTC.

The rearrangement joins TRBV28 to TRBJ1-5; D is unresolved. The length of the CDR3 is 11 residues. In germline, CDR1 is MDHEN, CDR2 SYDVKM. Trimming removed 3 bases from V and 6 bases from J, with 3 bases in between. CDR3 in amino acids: CASSFSQPQHF. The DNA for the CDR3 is TGTGCCAGCAGTTTTAGTCAGCCCCAGCATTTT.

Here the CDR3 reads CASSLLSIADTQYF. The CDR3 bases are TGTGCCAGCAGTTTGTTAAGCATCGCAGATACGCAGTATTTT. J is TRBJ2-3 and V is TRBV28; D not resolved. The CDR3 covers 14 residues. The V gene's germline CDR1 is MDHEN and CDR2 SYDVKM. V lost 3 bases to trimming and J lost 4 bases, with 11 bases between them.

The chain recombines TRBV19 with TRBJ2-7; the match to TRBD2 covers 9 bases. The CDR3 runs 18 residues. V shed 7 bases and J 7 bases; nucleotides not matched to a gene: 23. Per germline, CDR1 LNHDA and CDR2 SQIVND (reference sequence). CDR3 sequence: CASKGKHEKGTSRKEQYF. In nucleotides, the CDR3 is TGTGCCAGTAAGGGAAAACACGAAAAAGGGACTAGCCGTAAAGAGCAGTACTTC.

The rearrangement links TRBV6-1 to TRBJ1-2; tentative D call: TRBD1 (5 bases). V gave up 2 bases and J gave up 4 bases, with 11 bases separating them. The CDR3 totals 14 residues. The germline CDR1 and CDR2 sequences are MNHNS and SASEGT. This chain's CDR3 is CASSELQGSYGYTF. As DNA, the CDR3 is TGTGCCAGCAGTGAACTCCAGGGAAGCTATGGCTACACCTTC.

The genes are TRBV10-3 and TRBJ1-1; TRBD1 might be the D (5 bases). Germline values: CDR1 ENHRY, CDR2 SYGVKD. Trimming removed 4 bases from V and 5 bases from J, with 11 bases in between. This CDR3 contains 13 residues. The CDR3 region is CAISGAGGTEAFF. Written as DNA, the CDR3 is TGTGCCATCAGTGGGGCGGGGGGAACTGAAGCTTTCTTT.

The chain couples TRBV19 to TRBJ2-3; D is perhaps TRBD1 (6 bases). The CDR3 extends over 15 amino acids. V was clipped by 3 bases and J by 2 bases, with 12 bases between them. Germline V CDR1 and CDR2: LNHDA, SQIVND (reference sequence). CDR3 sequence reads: CASSIGDRHTDTQYF. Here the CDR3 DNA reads TGTGCCAGTAGTATTGGTGACAGGCACACAGATACGCAGTATTTT. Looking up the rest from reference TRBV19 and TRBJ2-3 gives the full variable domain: DGGITQSPKYLFRKEGQNVTLSCEQNLNHDAMYWYRQDPGQGLRLIYYSQIVNDFQKGDIAEGYSVSREKKESFPLTVTSAQKNPTAFYLCASSIGDRHTDTQYFGPGTRLTVL.

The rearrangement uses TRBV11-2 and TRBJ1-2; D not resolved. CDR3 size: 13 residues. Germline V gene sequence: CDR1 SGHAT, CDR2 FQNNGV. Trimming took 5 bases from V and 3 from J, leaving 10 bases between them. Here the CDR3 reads CASSPGMYYGYTF. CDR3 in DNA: TGTGCCAGCAGCCCCGGGATGTACTATGGCTACACCTTC.